This is a list of T cell receptor beta chains from one sample in a study of cytomegalovirus exposure and HLA in healthy donors. TCRdb's copy holds only in-frame clones and misses some; the assay was immunoSEQ multiplex PCR. The sample lists approximately 120,000 clones; 65% to 85% were seen once. Material: PBMCs. The receptors derive from a man aged 50-59 years in good health and CMV-seronegative. CDR3s include the opening cysteine and the closing phenylalanine or tryptophan. D genes are given only for firm matches. The size of a clone is reported for some rows only, either as once, few or many, or as a class for expanded clones.

NA,TRBJ2-5,TRBD2,TRBV10-3,TGTGCCATCAAGGAGGACGGGGGGGAGACCCAGTACTTC,CAIKEDGGETQYF
NA,TRBJ2-7,TRBD2,TRBV7-9,TGTGCCAGCAGCTCGACTAGCGGGAGTTACGAGCAGTACTTC,CASSSTSGSYEQYF
NA,TRBJ1-2,NA,TRBV7-9,TGTGCCAGCAGCCTATCTGTATCGGTACCTAACTATGGCTACACCTTC,CASSLSVSVPNYGYTF
NA,TRBJ1-1,TRBD1,TRBV28,TGTGCCAGCACTCCTCTACAGGGGGCCAAGGAAACTGAAGCTTTCTTT,CASTPLQGAKETEAFF
NA,TRBJ1-1,NA,TRBV14,TGTGCCAGCAGTCGGTCCAGGGGCACTGAAGCTTTCTTT,CASSRSRGTEAFF
NA,TRBJ1-5,TRBD1,TRBV19,TGTGCCAGTAGCCAGGGGACAGGGCGGCCCCAGCATTTT,CASSQGTGRPQHF
NA,TRBJ2-5,TRBD1,TRBV2,TGTGCCAGCAGTGTGGGACAGGGGAAAGAGACCCAGTACTTC,CASSVGQGKETQYF
NA,TRBJ2-1,TRBD1,TRBV7-8,TGTGCCAGCAGCCCGACAGGGCTAGGCAATGAGCAGTTCTTC,CASSPTGLGNEQFF
NA,TRBJ1-1,TRBD1,TRBV7-2,TGTGCCAGCAGCTCCAGACAGGGGCGCACTGAAGCTTTCTTT,CASSSRQGRTEAFF
NA,TRBJ1-2,NA,TRBV5-1,TGCGCCAGCAGCTTATTGCAGGGTGATGGCTACACCTTC,CASSLLQGDGYTF
NA,TRBJ1-2,TRBD1,TRBV14,TGTGCCAGCAGCCAATCATTCCAGGGGGCCCTCTATGGCTACACCTTC,CASSQSFQGALYGYTF
NA,TRBJ1-2,NA,TRBV28,TGTGCCAGCAGTCTTGCAGGATCTCCCTCTGGCTACACCTTC,CASSLAGSPSGYTF
NA,TRBJ1-6,NA,TRBV4-1,TGCGCCAGCAGCCAGGGGGGGCCTGTAAATTCACCCCTCCACTTT,CASSQGGPVNSPLHF
NA,TRBJ1-1,NA,TRBV2,TGTGCCAGCAGTGAAGGCGGTGGGACTGAAGCTTTCTTT,CASSEGGGTEAFF
NA,TRBJ2-7,NA,TRBV5-6,TGTGCCAGCAGCAGCCAGGGAAGGAACGAGCAGTACTTC,CASSSQGRNEQYF
NA,TRBJ2-3,TRBD2,TRBV6-1,TGTGCCAGCAGTGACGGTCAGGGTGGAGCGGGAGGGCTCCCTGGGGATACGCAGTATTTT,CASSDGQGGAGGLPGDTQYF
NA,TRBJ2-5,NA,TRBV5-1,TGCGCCAGCCGCGCCGAAGAGACCCAGTACTTC,CASRAEETQYF
once,TRBJ2-7,TRBD1,TRBV11-1,TGTGCCAGCAGCTCCGGGACAGGGGTGTATGAGCAGTACTTC,CASSSGTGVYEQYF
NA,TRBJ1-2,NA,TRBV5-1,TGCGCCAGCAGCTTGGGGCAGGGGCAGTATGGCTACACCTTC,CASSLGQGQYGYTF
NA,TRBJ2-4,NA,TRBV18,TGTGCCAGCTCACCAAAGGGGGGGGCCAAAAACATTCAGTACTTC,CASSPKGGAKNIQYF
NA,TRBJ1-1,NA,TRBV2,TGTGCCAGCAGCGCCGGGGGGGAGGCGGCTGAAGCTTTCTTT,CASSAGGEAAEAFF
NA,TRBJ1-1,NA,TRBV5-8,TGTGCCAGCAGCTTTCCTGGGCAGGGCCTGAACACTGAAGCTTTCTTT,CASSFPGQGLNTEAFF
once,TRBJ2-1,NA,TRBV4-1,TGCGCCAGCAGCCCTACTAGCCTAACCGATGAGCAGTTCTTC,CASSPTSLTDEQFF
NA,TRBJ1-1,TRBD1,TRBV10-3,TGTGCCATCCAGGCGGGGCAGGGGGGGAACACTGAAGCTTTCTTT,CAIQAGQGGNTEAFF
NA,TRBJ1-2,TRBD1,TRBV6-6,TGTGCCAGCAGTTACGTACAGGGGGCTGATGGCTACACCTTC,CASSYVQGADGYTF
NA,TRBJ2-7,NA,TRBV7-9,TGTGCCAGCACATTCCTAGGAGATTACGAGCAGTACTTC,CASTFLGDYEQYF
NA,TRBJ2-7,NA,TRBV28,TGTGCCAGCAGTTCCTTCCGGGTCTCCTACGAGCAGTACTTC,CASSSFRVSYEQYF
NA,TRBJ2-1,TRBD2,TRBV7-2,TGTGCCAGCAGCCCTAGGGGACTAGCGGGAGGGCTTGAGCAGTTCTTC,CASSPRGLAGGLEQFF
NA,TRBJ2-1,TRBD1,TRBV27,TGTGCCAGCAGCGACAGGGGGCTAGTCAATGAGCAGTTCTTC,CASSDRGLVNEQFF
NA,TRBJ2-7,NA,TRBV19,TGTGCCAGTAGTGAGGTCAGGGGCTCCTACGAGCAGTACTTC,CASSEVRGSYEQYF
NA,TRBJ2-7,NA,TRBV14,TGTGCCAGCAGCACTCATCAGGGAAGCGAGCAGTACTTC,CASSTHQGSEQYF
NA,TRBJ2-2,NA,TRBV30,TGTGCCTGGAGTGGACAGTGGAACACCGGGGAGCTGTTTTTT,CAWSGQWNTGELFF
few,TRBJ2-5,NA,TRBV18,TGTGCCAGCTCACCACACAGCCAAGAGACCCAGTACTTC,CASSPHSQETQYF
NA,TRBJ2-5,NA,TRBV29-1,TGCAGCGTTGAGTCAGTAGGGGGTGAGACCCAGTACTTC,CSVESVGGETQYF
few,TRBJ1-6,TRBD1,TRBV27,TGTGCCAGCAGCTTGACAGGGAATGTTCCACCCCTCCACTTT,CASSLTGNVPPLHF
NA,TRBJ2-2,TRBD2,TRBV9,TGTGCCAGCAGCACATTGGGACTAGCGGGAGTACACGGGGAGCTGTTTTTT,CASSTLGLAGVHGELFF
NA,TRBJ2-3,TRBD1,TRBV7-9,TGTGCCAGCAGGCCTTCCGGGACAGGGGGAACAGATACGCAGTATTTT,CASRPSGTGGTDTQYF
NA,TRBJ2-1,NA,TRBV4-2,TGTGCCAGCAGCCAGGGCCAAGAGAATGAGCAGTTCTTC,CASSQGQENEQFF
few,TRBJ2-7,TRBD1,TRBV10-1,TGCGCCAGCAGTGACGGGACAGGGGACCTCTACGAGCAGTACTTC,CASSDGTGDLYEQYF
NA,TRBJ2-2,NA,TRBV7-3,TGTGCCAGCAAAGCTACGAACACCGGGGAGCTGTTTTTT,CASKATNTGELFF
NA,TRBJ2-7,TRBD1,TRBV5-1,TGCGCCAGCAGCCAGGGACAGGAACTCCGCCACGAGCAGTACTTC,CASSQGQELRHEQYF
few,TRBJ1-5,TRBD1,TRBV4-1,TGCGCCAGCAGCCAAGATGATGTAGGACAGGGGTTCAATCAGCCCCAGCATTTT,CASSQDDVGQGFNQPQHF
NA,TRBJ2-1,TRBD2,TRBV2,TGTGCCAGCAGTCAAGGGACTAGCGGGAACAATGAGCAGTTCTTC,CASSQGTSGNNEQFF
few,TRBJ2-3,TRBD2,TRBV9,TGTGCCAGCAGCGTAGGACTAGCGGGAGTCACAGATACGCAGTATTTT,CASSVGLAGVTDTQYF
NA,TRBJ2-5,TRBD1,TRBV7-7,TGTGCTAGCAGCTCCGACAGGGAAGAGACCCAGTACTTC,CASSSDREETQYF
NA,TRBJ2-1,NA,TRBV7-3,TGTGCCAGCAGCGCTCAACAGGGTTCGGGTGAGCAGTTCTTC,CASSAQQGSGEQFF
NA,TRBJ1-1,NA,TRBV7-9,TGTGCCAGCACCGACGGGGGGGAAATGAACACTGAAGCTTTCTTT,CASTDGGEMNTEAFF
NA,TRBJ1-3,NA,TRBV6-5,TGTGCCAGCAGACGGGGGGGAGCTGATGGAAACACCATATATTTT,CASRRGGADGNTIYF
NA,TRBJ2-1,NA,TRBV5-5,TGTGCCAGCCTCTACTACAATGAGCAGTTCTTC,CASLYYNEQFF
NA,TRBJ2-7,NA,TRBV2,TGTGCCAGCAAGCTACTACAGGATCCCTACGAGCAGTACTTC,CASKLLQDPYEQYF
NA,TRBJ1-4,NA,TRBV30,TGTGCCGCCCCGGGACATCGGGGTGAAAAACTGTTTTTT,CAAPGHRGEKLFF
NA,TRBJ2-7,TRBD1,TRBV18,TGTGCCAGCTCACCGGTGGGGACAGTCTACGAGCAGTACTTC,CASSPVGTVYEQYF